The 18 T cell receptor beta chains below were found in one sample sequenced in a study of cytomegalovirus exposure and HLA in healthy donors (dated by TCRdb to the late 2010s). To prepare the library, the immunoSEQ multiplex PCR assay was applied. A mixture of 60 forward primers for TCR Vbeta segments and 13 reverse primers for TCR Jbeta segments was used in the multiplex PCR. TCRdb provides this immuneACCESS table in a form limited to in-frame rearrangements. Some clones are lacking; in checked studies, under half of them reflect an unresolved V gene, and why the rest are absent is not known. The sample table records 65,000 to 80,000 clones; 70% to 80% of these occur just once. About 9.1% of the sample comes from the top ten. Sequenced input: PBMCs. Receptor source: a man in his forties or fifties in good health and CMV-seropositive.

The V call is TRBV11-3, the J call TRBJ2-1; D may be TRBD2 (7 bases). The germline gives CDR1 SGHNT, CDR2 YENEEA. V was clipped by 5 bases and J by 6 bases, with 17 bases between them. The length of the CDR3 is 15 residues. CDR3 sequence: CASSRGVGARNEQFF. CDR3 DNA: TGTGCCAGCAGCCGGGGGGTGGGGGCGCGCAATGAGCAGTTCTTC.

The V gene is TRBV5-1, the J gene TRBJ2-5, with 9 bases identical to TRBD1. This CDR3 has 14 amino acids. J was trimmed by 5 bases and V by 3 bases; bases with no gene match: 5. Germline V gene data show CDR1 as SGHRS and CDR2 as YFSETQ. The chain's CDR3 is CASSSGTGRETQYF. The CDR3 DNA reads TGCGCCAGCAGCTCCGGGACAGGGCGGGAGACCCAGTACTTC.

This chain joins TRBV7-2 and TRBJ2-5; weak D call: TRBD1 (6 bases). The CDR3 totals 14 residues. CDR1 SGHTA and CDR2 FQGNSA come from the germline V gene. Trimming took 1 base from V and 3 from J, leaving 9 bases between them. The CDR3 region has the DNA TGTGCCAGCAGCTTAGTGGCAGGGGAAGAGACCCAGTACTTC. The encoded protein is CASSLVAGEETQYF.

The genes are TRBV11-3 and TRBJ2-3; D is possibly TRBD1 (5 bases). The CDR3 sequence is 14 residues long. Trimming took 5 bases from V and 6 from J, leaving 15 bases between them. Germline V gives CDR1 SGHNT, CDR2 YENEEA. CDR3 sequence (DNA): TGTGCCAGCAGCGCTACTGGGGCGGTCGATACGCAGTATTTT. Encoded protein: CASSATGAVDTQYF.

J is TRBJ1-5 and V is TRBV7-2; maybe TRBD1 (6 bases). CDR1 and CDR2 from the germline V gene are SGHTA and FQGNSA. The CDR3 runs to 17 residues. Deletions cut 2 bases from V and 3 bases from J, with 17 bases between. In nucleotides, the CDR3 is TGTGCCAGCAGCTTAAGGGGCAGGGGCGCGGACAATCAGCCCCAGCATTTT. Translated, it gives CASSLRGRGADNQPQHF.

DNA of the CDR3: TGTGCCAGCAGTTGGGACACCCGGAGCTCCTACGAGCAGTACTTC. This sequence encodes CASSWDTRSSYEQYF. This chain links TRBV5-4 with TRBJ2-7; a possible D gene is TRBD1 (6 bases). The V end lost 5 bases, the J end lost 0 bases, and 15 bases lay between the germline ends. The germline CDR1 and CDR2 sequences are SGHNT and YYREEE (reference sequence). This CDR3 has 15 amino acids.

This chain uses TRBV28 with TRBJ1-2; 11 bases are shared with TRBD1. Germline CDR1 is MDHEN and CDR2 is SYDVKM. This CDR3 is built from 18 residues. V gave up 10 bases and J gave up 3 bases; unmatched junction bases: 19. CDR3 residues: CATNPPGQGAYVDYGYTF. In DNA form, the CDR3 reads TGTGCCACCAACCCACCCGGACAGGGGGCTTATGTCGACTATGGCTACACCTTC.

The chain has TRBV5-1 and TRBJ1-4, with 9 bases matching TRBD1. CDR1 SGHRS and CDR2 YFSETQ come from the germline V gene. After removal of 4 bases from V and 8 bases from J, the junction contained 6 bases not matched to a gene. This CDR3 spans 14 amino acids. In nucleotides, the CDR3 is TGCGCCAGCAGCCAGGGACAGGGATTCGAAAAACTGTTTTTT. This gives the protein CASSQGQGFEKLFF.

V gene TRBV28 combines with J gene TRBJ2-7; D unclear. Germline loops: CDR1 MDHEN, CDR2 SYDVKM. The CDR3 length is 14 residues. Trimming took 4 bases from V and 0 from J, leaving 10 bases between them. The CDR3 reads CASSSGLSSYEQYF. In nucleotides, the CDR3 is TGTGCCAGCAGTTCGGGTCTCAGCTCCTACGAGCAGTACTTC.

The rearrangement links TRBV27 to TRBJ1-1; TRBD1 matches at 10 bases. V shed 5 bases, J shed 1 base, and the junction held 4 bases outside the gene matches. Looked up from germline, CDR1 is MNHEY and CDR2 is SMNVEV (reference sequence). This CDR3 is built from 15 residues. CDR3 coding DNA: TGTGCCAGCAGTCTAGGGACAGGGGCGAACACTGAAGCTTTCTTT. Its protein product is CASSLGTGANTEAFF.

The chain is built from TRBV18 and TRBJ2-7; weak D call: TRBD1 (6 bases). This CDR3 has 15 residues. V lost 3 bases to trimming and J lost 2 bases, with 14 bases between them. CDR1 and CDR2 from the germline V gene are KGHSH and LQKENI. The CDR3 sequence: CASSPRAGDPYEQYF. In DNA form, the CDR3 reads TGTGCCAGCTCACCGCGGGCAGGGGACCCCTACGAGCAGTACTTC.

The CDR3, as DNA: TGTGCCAGCAGCGTAGGGCAGGGGTCGTTAGGAAACACCATATATTTT. Translating it yields CASSVGQGSLGNTIYF. The chain carries TRBV9 and TRBJ1-3; TRBD1 is a possible D gene (6 bases). The germline CDR1 and CDR2 sequences are SGDLS and YYNGEE. V lost 0 bases to trimming and J lost 4 bases, with 14 bases between them. The CDR3 contains 16 residues.

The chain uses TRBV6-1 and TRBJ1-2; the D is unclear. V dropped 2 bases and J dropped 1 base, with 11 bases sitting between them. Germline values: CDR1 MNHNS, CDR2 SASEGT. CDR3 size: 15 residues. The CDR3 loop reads CASSEWEGLNYGYTF. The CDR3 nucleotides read TGTGCCAGCAGTGAATGGGAGGGCCTTAACTATGGCTACACCTTC.

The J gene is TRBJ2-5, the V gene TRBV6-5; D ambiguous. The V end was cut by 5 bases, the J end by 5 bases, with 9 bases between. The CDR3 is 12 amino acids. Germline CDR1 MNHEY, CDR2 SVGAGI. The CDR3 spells CASSVNWETQYF. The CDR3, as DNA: TGTGCCAGCAGTGTGAACTGGGAGACCCAGTACTTC.

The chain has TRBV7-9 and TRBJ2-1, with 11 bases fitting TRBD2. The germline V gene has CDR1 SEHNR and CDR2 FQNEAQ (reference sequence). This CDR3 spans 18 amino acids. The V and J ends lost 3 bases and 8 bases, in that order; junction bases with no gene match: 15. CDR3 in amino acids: CASSLGARRLAGIDEQFF. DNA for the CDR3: TGTGCCAGCAGCTTGGGGGCGAGGAGACTAGCGGGAATTGATGAGCAGTTCTTC.

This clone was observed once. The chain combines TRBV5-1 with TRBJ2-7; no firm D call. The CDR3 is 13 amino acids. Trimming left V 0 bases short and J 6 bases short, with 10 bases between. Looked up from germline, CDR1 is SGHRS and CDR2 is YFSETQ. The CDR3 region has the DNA TGCGCCAGCAGCTTGGCGCTCTTGGCCGAGCAGTACTTC. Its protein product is CASSLALLAEQYF.

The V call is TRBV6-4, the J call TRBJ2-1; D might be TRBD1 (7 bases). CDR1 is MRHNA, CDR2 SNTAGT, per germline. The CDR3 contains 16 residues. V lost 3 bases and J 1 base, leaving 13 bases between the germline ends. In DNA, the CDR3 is TGTGCCAGCAGTGAACAGCCAGGGGGGTCCTACAATGAGCAGTTCTTC. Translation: CASSEQPGGSYNEQFF.

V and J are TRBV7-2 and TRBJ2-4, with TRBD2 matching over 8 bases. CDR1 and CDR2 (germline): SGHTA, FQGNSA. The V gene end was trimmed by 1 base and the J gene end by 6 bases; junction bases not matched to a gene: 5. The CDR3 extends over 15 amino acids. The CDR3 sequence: CASSLGSGTGNIQYF. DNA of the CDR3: TGTGCCAGCAGCTTAGGTAGCGGGACGGGAAACATTCAGTACTTC.